These T cell receptor beta chains were read from a single sample in a study of blood T cell repertoires in COVID-19. TCRdb keeps only in-frame clones here, not all; method: immunoSEQ multiplex PCR. The data hold 150,000 to 200,000 clones, with 89% observed a single time. The sequencing sample was made of PBMCs or T cells enriched from blood (not recorded which). The receptors come from a woman aged 18-30 years who had recovered from COVID-19. CDR3s include the opening cysteine and the closing phenylalanine or tryptophan. Each record gives: V gene, CDR3 length, clone size, J gene, D gene, CDR3 protein, CDR3 DNA. A D gene is named only where the DNA matches it firmly. Expanded clones are given a class, and other clones once, few, many or no size at all.

>TRBV9|14|.|TRBJ1-3|.
CASNRGDSGNTIYF
TGTGCCAGCAACCGAGGTGACTCTGGAAACACCATATATTTT
>TRBV7-9|11|.|TRBJ2-7|.
CASSHGYEQYF
TGTGCCAGCAGCCACGGCTACGAGCAGTACTTC
>TRBV19|14|.|TRBJ1-4|.
CASAWGGENEKLFF
TGTGCCAGTGCATGGGGGGGCGAAAATGAAAAACTGTTTTTT
>TRBV6-4|14|.|TRBJ2-2|TRBD1
CASSKTGGTGELFF
TGTGCCAGCAGTAAGACAGGGGGTACCGGGGAGCTGTTTTTT
>TRBV7-9|13|.|TRBJ2-7|.
CASSRFSGYEQYF
TGTGCCAGCAGCCGATTTAGCGGATACGAGCAGTACTTC
>TRBV19|14|.|TRBJ2-7|TRBD1
CASAATGEAYEQYF
TGTGCCAGTGCGGCGACAGGGGAAGCCTACGAGCAGTACTTC
>TRBV6-5|14|once|TRBJ1-2|TRBD1
CASSRDRGDYGYTF
TGTGCCAGCAGTAGGGACAGGGGCGACTATGGCTACACCTTC
>TRBV9|14|.|TRBJ2-7|.
CASSPRTGSHEQYF
TGTGCCAGCAGCCCGAGGACGGGATCCCACGAGCAGTACTTC
>TRBV7-2|15|once|TRBJ2-7|TRBD2
CASSLAGGREREQYF
TGTGCCAGCAGCTTAGCCGGCGGGAGGGAACGGGAGCAGTACTTC
>TRBV5-1|14|.|TRBJ2-6|.
CATETGPGANVLTF
TGCGCCACGGAAACAGGACCTGGGGCCAACGTCCTGACTTTC
>TRBV7-2|17|.|TRBJ1-2|TRBD1
CASSLGPKQGRNYGYTF
TGTGCCAGCAGCTTAGGACCTAAACAGGGGAGGAACTATGGCTACACCTTC
>TRBV25-1|15|.|TRBJ1-2|.
CASSGTGYQLWSYTF
TGTGCCAGCAGTGGAACAGGCTACCAACTATGGAGCTACACCTTC
>TRBV30|14|.|TRBJ2-5|TRBD2
CAWSVRLAGKAQYF
TGTGCCTGGAGTGTAAGACTAGCAGGAAAGGCCCAGTACTTC
>TRBV2|15|.|TRBJ1-5|.
CASGREPYSNQPQHF
TGTGCCAGCGGCAGGGAACCATATAGCAATCAGCCCCAGCATTTT
>TRBV6-6|14|.|TRBJ2-7|.
CASSYSARLTEQYF
TGTGCCAGCAGTTACTCGGCAAGACTAACCGAGCAGTACTTC
>TRBV6-2/TRBV6-3|13|.|TRBJ2-5|TRBD2
CASSLSLAVSQYF
TGTGCCAGCAGTTTGTCACTAGCGGTTTCCCAGTACTTC
>TRBV7-9|16|.|TRBJ2-7|TRBD2
CASSIRGAGGAYEQYF
TGTGCCAGCAGCATTAGAGGGGCGGGAGGGGCCTACGAGCAGTACTTC
>TRBV28|15|.|TRBJ1-3|.
CASSFLDRTGNTIYF
TGTGCCAGCAGTTTCCTAGACAGGACGGGAAACACCATATATTTT
>TRBV18|12|.|TRBJ2-1|.
CASSPSLAVQFF
TGTGCCAGCTCACCTAGCTTGGCAGTCCAGTTCTTC
>TRBV27|16|.|TRBJ2-1|.
CASSLLRAEGSNEQFF
TGTGCCAGCAGTCTCCTGAGGGCTGAAGGTTCCAATGAGCAGTTCTTC
>TRBV15|14|.|TRBJ2-7|.
CATSRDPAGYEQYF
TGTGCCACCAGCAGAGATCCTGCAGGGTACGAGCAGTACTTC
>TRBV19|13|.|TRBJ1-1|.
CASPNPGGGDAFF
TGTGCCAGCCCGAACCCCGGGGGGGGAGACGCTTTCTTT